This entry lists 21 T cell receptor beta chains sequenced from one sample in a study of regulatory and conventional T cells in RAG deficiency. Blood CD4+ CD25-low CD127-high conventional T cells supplied the genomic DNA template. Generated by immunoSEQ multiplex PCR, the TCRdb table keeps only in-frame clones and is missing some. The data show approximately 21,000 clones, with 95% to 97% seen just once and roughly 1.3% held by the top ten. These records were also assigned to another study, of regulatory T cells. That investigation notes: Primers: 52 TRBV forward and 13 TRBJ reverse.

Specimen: CD25- CD4+ T cells sorted from blood. The origin of the receptors is a human donor in good health.

This chain links TRBV14 with TRBJ1-1; 10 positions agree with TRBD1. This CDR3 has 15 residues. The germline CDR1 and CDR2 sequences are SGHDN and FVKESK. J gave up 5 bases and V 4 bases, and 7 bases lay outside the gene matches. For the CDR3, the DNA is TGTGCCAGCAGCCGGGACAGGGGTCTTTGGACTGAAGCTTTCTTT. Translated: CASSRDRGLWTEAFF.

This chain connects TRBV7-9 to TRBJ2-2; no firm D call. CDR3 length: 16 residues. V was clipped by 3 bases and J by 4 bases, with 15 bases between them. The V gene's germline CDR1 is SEHNR and CDR2 FQNEAQ (reference sequence). CDR3 loop: CASSLEPGKGTGELFF. CDR3 coding DNA: TGTGCCAGCAGCTTGGAACCAGGAAAAGGCACCGGGGAGCTGTTTTTT.

J is TRBJ1-5 and V is TRBV30, with 7 bases matching TRBD1. CDR3 size: 18 residues. Trimming removed 2 bases from V and 0 bases from J; junction bases left unmatched: 13. Germline lookup yields CDR1 GTSNPN and CDR2 SVGIG (reference sequence). The chain's CDR3 is CAWSSGGRAINSNQPQHF. DNA of the CDR3: TGTGCCTGGAGTTCAGGGGGTCGTGCGATCAATAGCAATCAGCCCCAGCATTTT.

This sequence joins TRBV5-1 and TRBJ2-5, with TRBD1 matching over 9 bases. Matching the DNA end better, TRBJ2-7 makes the J call doubtful. The CDR3 runs 14 residues. Looked up from germline, CDR1 is SGHRS and CDR2 is YFSETQ. The CDR3 loop is CASSLTGGDYEQYF. DNA of the CDR3: TGCGCCAGCAGCTTAACAGGGGGCGACTACGAGCAGTACTTC.

This chain uses TRBV27 with TRBJ2-2, with D possibly matching TRBD1 (6 bases). The CDR3 spans 16 residues. Per germline, CDR1 MNHEY and CDR2 SMNVEV (reference sequence). Trimming left V 6 bases short and J 1 base short, with 15 bases between. The CDR3 sequence is CASSEFDRRNTGELFF. CDR3 nucleotides: TGTGCCAGCAGCGAATTCGACAGGAGGAACACCGGGGAGCTGTTTTTT.

The V gene is TRBV5-6, the J gene TRBJ2-2, with a possible D match to TRBD1 (6 bases). The CDR3 length is 14 residues. Germline V gives CDR1 SGHDT, CDR2 YYEEEE. V gave up 4 bases and J gave up 6 bases, with 13 bases separating them. The CDR3 coding sequence is TGTGCCAGCAGCGAGATACAGGGCTCCGGGGAGCTGTTTTTT. This translates into CASSEIQGSGELFF.

The rearrangement joins TRBV5-4 to TRBJ1-2; D gene uncertain. CDR3 length: 12 residues. Trimming removed 0 bases from V and 6 bases from J, with 6 bases in between. Germline CDR1 reads SGHNT; CDR2 reads YYREEE (reference sequence). The CDR3 protein is CASSLVEDGYTF. The DNA for the CDR3 is TGTGCCAGCAGCTTGGTAGAAGATGGCTACACCTTC.

The rearrangement links TRBV7-2 to TRBJ2-7, with D unclear. V shed 3 bases and J shed 3 bases, with 9 bases lying between them. This CDR3 region has 13 residues. The germline CDR1 and CDR2 sequences are SGHTA and FQGNSA. The CDR3 is CASSFTAGYEQYF. DNA of the CDR3: TGTGCCAGCAGCTTTACAGCCGGCTACGAGCAGTACTTC.

This clone was detected only once. The chain recombines TRBV4-1 with TRBJ1-1; D uncertain. The germline gives CDR1 MGHRA, CDR2 YSYEKL. CDR3 length: 14 amino acids. The V end was cut by 3 bases, the J end by 5 bases, with 13 bases between. The CDR3: CASSQLSVITEAFF. CDR3 DNA: TGCGCCAGCAGCCAGCTCTCAGTAATTACTGAAGCTTTCTTT.

The CDR3, as DNA: TGTGCCATCAGCCTGACAGGGAACACTGAAGCTTTCTTT. Its translation: CAISLTGNTEAFF. V gene TRBV10-3 combines with J gene TRBJ1-1; TRBD1 might be the D (6 bases). CDR1 is ENHRY and CDR2 is SYGVKD in the germline V gene. The V gene lost 6 bases and the J gene lost 1 base, with 9 bases spanning the gap. CDR3 length: 13 residues.

The gene calls are TRBV7-8 and TRBJ2-2; a weak D match, TRBD2 (6 bases). The CDR3 is 16 residues long. V dropped 5 bases and J dropped 2 bases, with 15 bases sitting between them. The germline gives CDR1 SGHVS, CDR2 FQNEAQ. CDR3 DNA: TGTGCCAGCAGCCATCCCCTGGACTACAACACCGGGGAGCTGTTTTTT. Translating gives CASSHPLDYNTGELFF.

The sample holds one count of this clone. The V call is TRBV9, the J call TRBJ2-5; TRBD1 agrees at 7 bases. This CDR3 contains 16 residues. Germline V gene sequence: CDR1 SGDLS, CDR2 YYNGEE. Trimming cost V 0 bases and J 2 bases; bases outside gene matches: 7. The CDR3 DNA is TGTGCCAGCAGCGTAGGAGGAACAGGGGAGCAAGAGACCCAGTACTTC. It is translated as CASSVGGTGEQETQYF.

The chain joins TRBV4-2 to TRBJ2-7, with D perhaps TRBD1 (6 bases). V shed 4 bases and J shed 4 bases, with 17 bases lying between them. The CDR3 length is 15 residues. CDR1 is LGHNA and CDR2 is YNFKEQ in the germline V gene. CDR3 protein: CASSRRTDRRYEQYF. The CDR3 coding sequence is TGTGCCAGCAGCCGACGAACCGACAGGAGGTACGAGCAGTACTTC.

This chain links TRBV6-6 with TRBJ2-7, with a tentative D call TRBD1 (6 bases). CDR3 size: 14 residues. Trimming removed 6 bases at V and 0 bases at J, with 12 bases between. Germline-derived CDR1 and CDR2 are MNHNY and SVGAGI (reference sequence). DNA for the CDR3: TGTGCCAGCAGCGACAGACAGGCCTCCTACGAGCAGTACTTC. Protein product: CASSDRQASYEQYF.

This rearrangement joins TRBV19 to TRBJ1-4, with TRBD1 matching 7 bases. The CDR3 extends over 15 amino acids. Germline-derived CDR1 and CDR2 are LNHDA and SQIVND (reference sequence). Losses at the gene ends were 1 base for V and 7 bases for J; bases not matched to a gene: 6. This CDR3 is CASSIGSYRGEKLFF. The CDR3 DNA is TGTGCCAGTAGTATAGGATCGTACAGGGGTGAAAAACTGTTTTTT.

The chain uses TRBV5-1 and TRBJ2-2, with D perhaps matching TRBD1 (6 bases). Trimming took off 2 bases at V and 2 bases at J, with 7 bases between the two ends. The germline V gene encodes CDR1 SGHRS and CDR2 YFSETQ. This CDR3 spans 14 amino acids. CDR3 in amino acids: CASSLQGNTGELFF. CDR3 DNA: TGCGCCAGCAGCTTACAGGGAAACACCGGGGAGCTGTTTTTT.

This clone was found once. This chain uses TRBV5-1 with TRBJ1-1; 7 nucleotides match TRBD1. V shed 3 bases and J 0 bases; nucleotides not matched to a gene: 5. In germline, CDR1 is SGHRS, CDR2 YFSETQ. The CDR3 consists of 15 residues. CDR3 DNA: TGCGCCAGCAGCTCTACAGGGACAGTGAACACTGAAGCTTTCTTT. Its translation: CASSSTGTVNTEAFF.

V gene TRBV15 combines with J gene TRBJ2-2, with 7 bases that match TRBD2. Losses at the gene ends were 3 bases for V and 5 bases for J; bases not matched to a gene: 12. Germline lookup yields CDR1 LNHNV and CDR2 YYDKDF (reference sequence). This CDR3 is built from 17 residues. CDR3 sequence (DNA): TGTGCCACCAGCAGGGATCGGACTAGATTGGGGACCGGGGAGCTGTTTTTT. This encodes CATSRDRTRLGTGELFF.

This clone was recorded only once. The chain joins TRBV7-9 to TRBJ1-2; D is unclear. This CDR3 contains 14 residues. With 1 base removed from V and 7 bases from J, the gap between germline ends came to 13 bases. Per germline, CDR1 SEHNR and CDR2 FQNEAQ (reference sequence). This CDR3 is CASSLDAGKGGYTF. CDR3 DNA: TGTGCCAGCAGCTTAGATGCCGGGAAGGGTGGCTACACCTTC.

V usage is TRBV18 and J usage is TRBJ1-4, with D possibly matching TRBD1 (5 bases). V was shortened by 1 base and J by 5 bases, with 8 bases between the two germline ends. The CDR3 length is 14 residues. Germline lookup yields CDR1 KGHSH and CDR2 LQKENI. DNA for the CDR3: TGTGCCAGCTCACCACAGGGGCCAAATGAAAAACTGTTTTTT. The encoded protein is CASSPQGPNEKLFF. The whole variable domain, remainder taken from reference TRBV18 and TRBJ1-4, is NAGVMQNPRHLVRRRGQEARLRCSPMKGHSHVYWYRQLPEEGLKFMVYLQKENIIDESGMPKERFSAEFPKEGPSILRIQQVVRGDSAAYFCASSPQGPNEKLFFGSGTQLSVL.

In its sample, this clone was seen once. The CDR3 sequence is CASSPLTGKGQPQHF. The CDR3 DNA follows: TGTGCCAGCAGCCCATTGACAGGGAAGGGTCAGCCCCAGCATTTT. V is TRBV6-5 and J is TRBJ1-5, with 7 bases lining up with TRBD1. J was trimmed by 6 bases and V by 6 bases; bases with no gene match: 11. Germline V gene data show CDR1 as MNHEY and CDR2 as SVGAGI. The CDR3 has 15 residues.